The clone carrying this T cell receptor (beta chain) occurred a few times. Recruited during active infection, patients (from Seattle) were subsequently followed longitudinally. Authors' analysis steps: From reference gene primer amplification, estimates of nucleated cell counts were derived. Profiled with immunoSEQ multiplex PCR; TCRdb holds only in-frame clones, not every one. V and J calls and clone size follow that table, whereas D and trimming were derived from the DNA. The sample has roughly 230,000 clones; about 90% are singletons. This sample stems from a study of blood T cell repertoires in COVID-19. Study summary: Specimens from acute and convalescent COVID-19 originated in the United States, Italy and Spain. The analysed material was cDNA or gDNA that came from T cells, B-cell-depleted T cells, or PBMCs.

The CDR3 contains 14 residues. V lost 4 bases and J lost 4; bases outside the gene matches: 4. Germline CDR1 SGHTA, CDR2 FQGTGA. The rearrangement uses TRBV7-3 and TRBJ1-3; TRBD1 matches 7 bases. The sample taken for sequencing was peripheral blood. The sequence was obtained from a woman in her sixties or seventies with COVID-19, enrolled during active disease. The CDR3 DNA sequence: TGTGCCAGCAGCTCCGGGACAGTGGGAAACACCATATATTTT. This codes for CASSSGTVGNTIYF. Looking up the rest from reference TRBV7-3 and TRBJ1-3 gives the full variable domain: GAGVSQTPSNKVTEKGKYVELRCDPISGHTALYWYRQSLGQGPEFLIYFQGTGAADDSGLPNDRFFAVRPEGSVSTLKIQRTERGDSAVYLCASSSGTVGNTIYFGEGSWLTVV.